These T cell receptor beta chains were read from a single sample in a study of cytomegalovirus exposure and HLA in healthy donors. Assay used: immunoSEQ multiplex PCR; TCRdb lists only in-frame clones, some missing. The repertoire holds 100,000 to 130,000 clones, with 82% as singletons. What was sequenced was PBMCs. Receptors were obtained from a man aged 30-40 years in good health and CMV-seropositive. Both conserved end residues are part of each CDR3. D genes are given only for firm matches. Expanded clones are given a class, and other clones once, few, many or no size at all.

.	TRBV6-1	TRBJ1-5	.	TGTGCCAGCAGTGAAAATTCGGGACACCACAATCAGCCCCAGCATTTT	CASSENSGHHNQPQHF
.	TRBV19	TRBJ1-5	.	TGTGCCAGTACGCGGGGATCCGGGGGTAGCAATCAGCCCCAGCATTTT	CASTRGSGGSNQPQHF
.	TRBV2	TRBJ1-2	TRBD1	TGTGCCAGCAGTCTCGACAGGGTGGACTATGGCTACACCTTC	CASSLDRVDYGYTF
.	TRBV9	TRBJ2-1	TRBD2	TGTGCCAGCAGCGTACCCGGACTAGCGGGGGGCAATGAGCAGTTCTTC	CASSVPGLAGGNEQFF
.	TRBV5-1	TRBJ1-4	TRBD1	TGCGCCAGCAGCTATTACCGGGACAGGGAGGATGAAAAACTGTTTTTT	CASSYYRDREDEKLFF
.	TRBV6-7	TRBJ2-7	.	TGTGCCAGCAGTTTTTTAGACGGGGTACTCCCCTACGAGCAGTACTTC	CASSFLDGVLPYEQYF
.	TRBV11-3	TRBJ2-5	TRBD2	TGTGCCAGCAGCTTAAACGGGGGGGCCGAGACCCAGTACTTC	CASSLNGGAETQYF
.	TRBV5-5	TRBJ2-5	TRBD1	TGTGCCAGCAGCTTAGAAGGGGGCCTCGGGGAGACCCAGTACTTC	CASSLEGGLGETQYF
.	TRBV5-1	TRBJ1-2	TRBD1	TGCGCCAGCAGCCAAAATCCGGGACAGGGGTTCCGGGGCTACACCTTC	CASSQNPGQGFRGYTF
few	TRBV30	TRBJ1-4	.	TGTGCCTGGAGGGAGTGGCGGCCTAATGAAAAACTGTTTTTT	CAWREWRPNEKLFF
.	TRBV5-6	TRBJ1-5	TRBD1	TGTGCCAGCAGCTACGGGACAGCGACGGCAAATCAGCCCCAGCATTTT	CASSYGTATANQPQHF
.	TRBV9	TRBJ2-5	.	TGTGCCAGCAGCTTTGGGGGGGGACAATCCCAAGAGACCCAGTACTTC	CASSFGGGQSQETQYF
.	TRBV7-8	TRBJ1-1	.	TGTGCCAGCAGCCCGGGTATTGCTGAAGCTTTCTTT	CASSPGIAEAFF
once	TRBV4-1	TRBJ1-1	TRBD1	TGCGCCAGCAGCCAAGATGCAGGGGGCGTTGGCACTGAAGCTTTCTTT	CASSQDAGGVGTEAFF
.	TRBV5-1	TRBJ1-2	TRBD1	TGCGCCAGCAGCTTGGTGCCCCCGGGACAGGGTCACTATGGCTACACCTTC	CASSLVPPGQGHYGYTF
.	TRBV19	TRBJ1-5	.	TGTGCCACGAGACAGACCAGTATCTACAATCAGCCCCAGCATTTT	CATRQTSIYNQPQHF
few	TRBV30	TRBJ1-2	.	TGTGCCTGGACCGCAATTGACGGGAAGGGCTACACCTTC	CAWTAIDGKGYTF
.	TRBV2	TRBJ1-1	.	TGTGCCAGCAGTGAAGCGCTCGCGGGCACTGAAGCTTTCTTT	CASSEALAGTEAFF
.	TRBV10-2	TRBJ2-5	TRBD2	TGCGCCAGCAGGGGACTAGCGGGGGGTTCAAGGACCCAGTACTTC	CASRGLAGGSRTQYF
.	TRBV15	TRBJ1-2	TRBD1	TGTGCCACCAGCAGACCACAGGGGGTAGGTGGCTACACCTTC	CATSRPQGVGGYTF
.	TRBV9	TRBJ2-2	TRBD2	TGTGCCAGCAGCGTAGTGGGGGGGTACACCGGGGAGCTGTTTTTT	CASSVVGGYTGELFF